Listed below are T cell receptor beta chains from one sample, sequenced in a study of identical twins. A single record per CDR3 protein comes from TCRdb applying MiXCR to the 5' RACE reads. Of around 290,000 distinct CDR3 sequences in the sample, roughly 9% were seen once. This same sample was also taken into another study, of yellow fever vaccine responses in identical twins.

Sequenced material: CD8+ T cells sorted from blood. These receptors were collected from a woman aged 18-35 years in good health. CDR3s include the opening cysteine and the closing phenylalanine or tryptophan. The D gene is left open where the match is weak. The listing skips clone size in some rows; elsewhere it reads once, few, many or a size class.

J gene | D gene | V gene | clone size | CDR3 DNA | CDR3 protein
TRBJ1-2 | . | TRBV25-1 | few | TGTGCCAGCAGTGACTCAAACAGGGCATCTGGCTACACCTTC | CASSDSNRASGYTF
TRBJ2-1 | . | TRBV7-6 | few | TGTGCCAGCAGCTTATGGGGGCAGAACAATGAGCAGTTCTTC | CASSLWGQNNEQFF
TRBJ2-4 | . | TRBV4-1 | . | TGCGCCAGCAGCCACCTCGTGGATCCGGATAGCGGCATTCAGTACTTC | CASSHLVDPDSGIQYF
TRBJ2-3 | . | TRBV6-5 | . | TGTGCCAGCAGTTACATCGGTAGCACAGATACGCAGTATTTT | CASSYIGSTDTQYF
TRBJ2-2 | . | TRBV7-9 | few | TGTGCCAGCAGCTCGAATATAGCGGAGTCCTTCACCGGGGAGCTGTTTTTT | CASSSNIAESFTGELFF
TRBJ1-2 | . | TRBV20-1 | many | TGCAGTGCTGAGGGGTGGCCAAACTATGGCTACACCTTC | CSAEGWPNYGYTF
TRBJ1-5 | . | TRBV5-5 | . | TGTGCCAGCAGCTTGGACAGGGCTTACAATCAGCCCCAGCATTTT | CASSLDRAYNQPQHF
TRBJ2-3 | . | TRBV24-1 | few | TGTGCCACCAGTGATTTACTCAGGGAAGGCACAGATACGCAGTATTTT | CATSDLLREGTDTQYF
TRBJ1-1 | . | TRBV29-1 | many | TGCAGCGTCGGAGAAAACACTGAAGCTTTCTTT | CSVGENTEAFF
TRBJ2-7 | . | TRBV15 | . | TGTGCCACCAGCAGAGATCGGGGCGTGAGCTCCTACGAGCAGTACTTC | CATSRDRGVSSYEQYF